One sample yielded the 21 T cell receptor beta chains listed below, sequenced in a study of post-analysis software for immune sequencing data. Broader study findings: About 5 TRBV segments were more frequent in patients than controls; TRBV5-6, TRBV5-1 and TRBV20-1 belonged to this group.

No cognate antigen is known for these TCRs. Unique molecular identifiers tagged the TCR beta cDNA libraries. TCRdb passed the PCR reads through MiXCR, listing each CDR3 protein once. The sample consists of hundreds of thousands of distinct CDR3 sequences, about 44% of them appearing once. Input material: blood. Receptors originate from a girl aged 5-17 years with multiple sclerosis.

This clonotype was seen a few times. The rearrangement links TRBV15 to TRBJ2-3, with a possible D match to TRBD2 (6 bases). V gave up 5 bases and J gave up 5 bases, with 14 bases separating them. The CDR3 sequence is 14 residues long. Looked up from germline, CDR1 is LNHNV and CDR2 is YYDKDF (reference sequence). The CDR3: CATSRRDFQDTQYF. DNA of the CDR3: TGTGCCACCAGCCGCCGGGACTTTCAAGATACGCAGTATTTT.

This clonotype was detected only a few times. The rearrangement uses TRBV4-2 and TRBJ2-5; TRBD1 aligns across 9 bases. Germline V CDR1 and CDR2: LGHNA, YNFKEQ. This CDR3 has 18 residues. V was clipped by 0 bases and J by 2 bases; unmatched bases: 10. The CDR3 region is CASSQEFKGTGSQETQYF. The CDR3, as DNA: TGTGCCAGCAGCCAAGAATTCAAGGGGACAGGGTCGCAAGAGACCCAGTACTTC.

The chain carries TRBV15 and TRBJ2-3, with D maybe TRBD2 (5 bases). The CDR3 spans 12 residues. Trimming took 6 bases from V and 6 from J, leaving 10 bases between them. CDR1 is LNHNV, CDR2 YYDKDF, per germline (reference sequence). The CDR3 here is CATSERRDTQYF. Here the CDR3 DNA reads TGTGCCACCAGTGAGAGGAGGGATACGCAGTATTTT.

This clonotype came up a few times. The genes are TRBV12-3 or TRBV12-4 and TRBJ2-1; possibly TRBD1 or TRBD2 for D (6 bases each). Trimming took 6 bases from V and 10 from J, leaving 10 bases between them. The CDR3 contains 11 residues. The CDR3 sequence: CASSIGGEQFF. DNA of the CDR3: TGTGCCAGCAGCATCGGGGGCGAGCAGTTCTTC.

V gene TRBV28 combines with J gene TRBJ1-2; 7 bases align to TRBD1. The CDR3 runs 12 residues. The V and J ends lost 8 bases and 2 bases, in that order; junction bases with no gene match: 2. Per the germline V gene, CDR1 is MDHEN and CDR2 is SYDVKM. CDR3 residues: CASAGQNYGYTF. CDR3 nucleotides: TGTGCCAGCGCGGGACAGAACTATGGCTACACCTTC.

The chain recombines TRBV5-1 with TRBJ2-7, with 11 bases aligning to TRBD2. The assigned J gene may be wrong: the sequence end matches TRBJ2-5 better. Germline CDR1 is SGHRS and CDR2 is YFSETQ. The CDR3 extends over 17 amino acids. CDR3 region: CASSLTSGGNLGETQYF. The CDR3 DNA follows: TGCGCCAGCAGCTTGACTAGCGGGGGAAATTTGGGAGAGACCCAGTACTTC.

This clonotype has a handful of counts. This chain links TRBV6-6 with TRBJ1-1; unclear D gene. The CDR3 spans 15 residues. Germline V gene sequence: CDR1 MNHNY, CDR2 SVGAGI (reference sequence). V was trimmed by 6 bases and J by 1 base, leaving 15 bases between them. The CDR3 DNA reads as TGTGCCAGCAGCTCACCCCCATACACGAACACTGAAGCTTTCTTT. Amino acid sequence: CASSSPPYTNTEAFF.

The genes are TRBV20-1 and TRBJ2-1; TRBD1 is a possible D gene (6 bases). From germline, CDR1 is DFQATT and CDR2 SNEGSKA (reference sequence). Trimming stripped 2 bases from V and 5 bases from J, with 16 bases between. There are 15 residues in the CDR3. CDR3 DNA sequence: TGCAGTGCTAGAACCCAGGGGTTGGTACACAATGAGCAGTTCTTC. It yields the protein CSARTQGLVHNEQFF.

The chain carries TRBV6-5 and TRBJ1-2, with D possibly TRBD1 on 6 matching bases. V was clipped by 2 bases and J by 8 bases, with 15 bases between them. CDR3 length equals 14 residues. Looked up from germline, CDR1 is MNHEY and CDR2 is SVGAGI. CDR3 residues: CASSYAGGGQGYTF. Written as DNA, the CDR3 is TGTGCCAGCAGTTACGCAGGAGGGGGGCAAGGCTACACCTTC.

The chain recombines TRBV5-1 with TRBJ2-7; 9 bases agree with TRBD1. CDR1 SGHRS and CDR2 YFSETQ come from the germline V gene. This CDR3 region has 14 residues. Trimming at V came to 5 bases and at J to 3 bases, leaving 6 bases not matched to a gene. The CDR3 nucleotides are TGCGCCAGCAGATCCGGGACAGGGTACTACGAGCAGTACTTC. It yields the protein CASRSGTGYYEQYF.

The rearrangement links TRBV29-1 to TRBJ1-1; 8 bases agree with TRBD1. From germline, CDR1 is SQVTM and CDR2 ANQGSEA. The CDR3 loop spans 12 amino acids. V dropped 7 bases and J dropped 5; count of bases not matched to a gene: 6. CDR3 DNA: TGCAGCGCTGGGACAGGACAGACTGAAGCTTTCTTT. This translates into CSAGTGQTEAFF. The whole variable domain, filled in from reference TRBV29-1 and TRBJ1-1, reads SAVISQKPSRDICQRGTSLTIQCQVDSQVTMMFWYRQQPGQSLTLIATANQGSEATYESGFVIDKFPISRPNLTFSTLTVSNMSPEDSSIYLCSAGTGQTEAFFGQGTRLTVV.

This clonotype has just one count. The chain employs TRBV12-3 or TRBV12-4 and TRBJ1-1; no firm D call. This CDR3 region has 14 residues. Trimming pared 5 bases from V and 0 bases from J, leaving 10 bases between. The DNA for the CDR3 is TGTGCCAGCAGTCCTAACAGCATGAACACTGAAGCTTTCTTT. Translation: CASSPNSMNTEAFF.

This chain joins TRBV10-3 and TRBJ2-7; TRBD2 agrees at 7 bases. Germline trimming cut 2 bases from V and 3 bases from J; bases unmatched to any gene: 4. Germline CDR1 is ENHRY and CDR2 is SYGVKD. The CDR3 loop spans 14 amino acids. CDR3 region: CAISEVAGNYEQYF. CDR3 bases: TGTGCCATCAGTGAGGTAGCGGGCAACTACGAGCAGTACTTC.

A remark on this clonotype: With a much larger clone just one base away, this may be a read error. The genes are TRBV12-3 or TRBV12-4 and TRBJ2-3, with 9 bases that match TRBD2. The CDR3 runs 17 residues. The CDR3 DNA sequence: TGTGCCAACAGTTTAATCGAAATGCTAGCGGGGTCAGATACGCAGTATTTT. It encodes CANSLIEMLAGSDTQYF.

CDR3 sequence reads: CASRRTGFRQPQHF. Here the CDR3 DNA reads TGTGCCAGCAGGAGGACAGGTTTCAGGCAGCCCCAGCATTTT. The chain combines TRBV25-1 with TRBJ1-5; 7 bases map to TRBD1. CDR3 length: 14 amino acids. Germline V lookup: CDR1 MGHDK, CDR2 SYGVNS. The V segment lost 6 bases and the J segment 7 bases; nucleotides outside the gene matches: 9.

This clonotype was seen a handful of times. This chain connects TRBV12-3 or TRBV12-4 to TRBJ2-1, with a tentative D call TRBD2 (6 bases). The CDR3 spans 14 residues. Trimming stripped 7 bases from V and 2 bases from J, with 12 bases between. CDR3 sequence: CASTYGGTYNEQFF. The DNA for the CDR3 is TGTGCCAGCACCTACGGAGGGACCTACAATGAGCAGTTCTTC.

This chain connects TRBV7-9 to TRBJ1-1; 9 bases are shared with TRBD1. Trimming at V came to 3 bases and at J to 1 base, leaving 6 bases not matched to a gene. The CDR3 spans 16 residues. CDR1 is SEHNR, CDR2 FQNEAQ, per germline (reference sequence). The CDR3 sequence is CASSLPQGAANTEAFF. Written as DNA, the CDR3 is TGTGCCAGCAGCTTGCCACAGGGGGCGGCGAACACTGAAGCTTTCTTT. The complete variable domain, with remaining parts taken from reference TRBV7-9 and TRBJ1-1, reads DTGVSQNPRHKITKRGQNVTFRCDPISEHNRLYWYRQTLGQGPEFLTYFQNEAQLEKSRLLSDRFSAERPKGSFSTLEIQRTEQGDSAMYLCASSLPQGAANTEAFFGQGTRLTVV.

The rearrangement uses TRBV12-3 or TRBV12-4 and TRBJ2-1; D is undetermined. The V end lost 7 bases, the J end lost 0 bases, and 13 bases lay between the germline ends. This CDR3 comprises 15 residues. The CDR3, as DNA: TGTGCCAGCACCCTACTGGCCAGCTCCTACAATGAGCAGTTCTTC. Translated: CASTLLASSYNEQFF.

The chain combines TRBV12-3 or TRBV12-4 with TRBJ1-1; 8 bases are shared with TRBD1. V was clipped by 3 bases and J by 2 bases; unmatched bases: 11. The CDR3 extends over 17 amino acids. In DNA form, the CDR3 reads TGTGCCAGCAGTTTGGGGGCAGGGGGCTTTGAAAACACTGAAGCTTTCTTT. This codes for CASSLGAGGFENTEAFF.

The chain employs TRBV11-3 and TRBJ2-7, with no clear D. This CDR3 comprises 13 residues. Germline assignment: CDR1 SGHNT and CDR2 YENEEA. The V end lost 3 bases, the J end lost 2 bases, and 8 bases lay between the germline ends. CDR3 amino acids: CASSFSFPYEQYF. CDR3 DNA: TGTGCCAGCAGCTTCTCCTTCCCCTACGAGCAGTACTTC.

This chain connects TRBV29-1 to TRBJ2-5; no reliable D call. CDR3 length: 16 amino acids. The germline V gene encodes CDR1 SQVTM and CDR2 ANQGSEA. V shed 3 bases and J shed 4 bases, with 21 bases lying between them. Here the CDR3 reads CSVDARRQNRPETQYF. In DNA form, the CDR3 reads TGCAGCGTTGATGCTCGTCGTCAGAACCGCCCAGAGACCCAGTACTTC.